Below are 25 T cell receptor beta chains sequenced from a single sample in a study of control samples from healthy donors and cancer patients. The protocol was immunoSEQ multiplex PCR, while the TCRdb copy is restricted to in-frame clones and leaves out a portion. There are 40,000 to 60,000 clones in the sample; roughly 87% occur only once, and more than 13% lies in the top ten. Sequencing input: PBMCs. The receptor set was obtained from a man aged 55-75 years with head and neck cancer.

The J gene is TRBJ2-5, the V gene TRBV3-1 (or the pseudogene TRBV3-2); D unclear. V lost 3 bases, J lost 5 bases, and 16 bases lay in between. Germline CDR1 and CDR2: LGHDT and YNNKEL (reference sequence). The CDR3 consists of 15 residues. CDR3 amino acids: CASSQGSGIRETQYF. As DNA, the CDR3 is TGTGCCAGCAGCCAGGGCTCAGGAATCCGGGAGACCCAGTACTTC.

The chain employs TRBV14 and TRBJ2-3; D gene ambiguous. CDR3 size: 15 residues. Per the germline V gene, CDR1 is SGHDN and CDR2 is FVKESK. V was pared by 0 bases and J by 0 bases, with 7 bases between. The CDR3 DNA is TGTGCCAGCAGCCAAGATACGCGAAGCACAGATACGCAGTATTTT. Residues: CASSQDTRSTDTQYF.

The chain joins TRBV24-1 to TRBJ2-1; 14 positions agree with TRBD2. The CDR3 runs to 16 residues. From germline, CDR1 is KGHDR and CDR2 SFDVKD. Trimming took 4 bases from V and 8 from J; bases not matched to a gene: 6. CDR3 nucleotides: TGTGCCACCAGTGACCCTGGACTAGCGGGAGGCGATGAGCAGTTCTTC. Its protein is CATSDPGLAGGDEQFF.

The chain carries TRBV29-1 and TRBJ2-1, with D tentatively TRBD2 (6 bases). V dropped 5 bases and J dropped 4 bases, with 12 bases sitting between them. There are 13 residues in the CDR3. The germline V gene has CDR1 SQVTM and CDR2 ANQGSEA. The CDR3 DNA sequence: TGCAGCGTTTCTGAAGGGACTTACAATGAGCAGTTCTTC. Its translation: CSVSEGTYNEQFF.

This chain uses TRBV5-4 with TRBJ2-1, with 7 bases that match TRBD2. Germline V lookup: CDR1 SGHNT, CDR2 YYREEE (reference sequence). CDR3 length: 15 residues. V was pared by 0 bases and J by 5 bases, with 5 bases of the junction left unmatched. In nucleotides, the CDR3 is TGTGCCAGCAGCTTGGGCGGGAGAGGAGACAATGAGCAGTTCTTC. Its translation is CASSLGGRGDNEQFF. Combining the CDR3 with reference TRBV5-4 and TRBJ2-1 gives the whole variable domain ETGVTQSPTHLIKTRGQQVTLRCSSQSGHNTVSWYQQALGQGPQFIFQYYREEENGRGNFPPRFSGLQFPNYSSELNVNALELDDSALYLCASSLGGRGDNEQFFGPGTRLTVL.

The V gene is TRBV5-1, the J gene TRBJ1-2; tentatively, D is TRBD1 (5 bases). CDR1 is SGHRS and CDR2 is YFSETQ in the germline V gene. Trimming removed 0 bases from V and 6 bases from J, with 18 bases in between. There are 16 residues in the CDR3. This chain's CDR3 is CASSLAGGLQGDGYTF. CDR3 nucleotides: TGCGCCAGCAGCTTGGCCGGTGGTTTGCAGGGCGATGGCTACACCTTC. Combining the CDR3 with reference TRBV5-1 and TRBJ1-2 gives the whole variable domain KAGVTQTPRYLIKTRGQQVTLSCSPISGHRSVSWYQQTPGQGLQFLFEYFSETQRNKGNFPGRFSGRQFSNSRSEMNVSTLELGDSALYLCASSLAGGLQGDGYTFGSGTRLTVV.

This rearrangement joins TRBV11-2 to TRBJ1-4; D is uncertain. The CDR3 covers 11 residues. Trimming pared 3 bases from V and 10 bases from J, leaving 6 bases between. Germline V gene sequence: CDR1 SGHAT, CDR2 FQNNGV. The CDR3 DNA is TGTGCCAGCAGCTTCGACGGAAAACTGTTTTTT. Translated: CASSFDGKLFF.

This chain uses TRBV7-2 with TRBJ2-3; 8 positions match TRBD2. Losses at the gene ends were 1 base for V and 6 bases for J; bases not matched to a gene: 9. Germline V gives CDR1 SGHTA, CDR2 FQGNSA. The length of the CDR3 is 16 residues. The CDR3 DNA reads TGTGCCAGCAGCTTAGGAGCGCGGGGGGCCTTGGATACGCAGTATTTT. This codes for CASSLGARGALDTQYF.

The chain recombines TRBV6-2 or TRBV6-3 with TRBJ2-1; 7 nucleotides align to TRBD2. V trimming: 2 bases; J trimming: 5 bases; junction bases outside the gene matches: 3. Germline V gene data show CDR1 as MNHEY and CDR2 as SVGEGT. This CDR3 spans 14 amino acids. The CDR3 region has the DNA TGTGCCAGCAGTTACGTGCGGGGGAACAATGAGCAGTTCTTC. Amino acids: CASSYVRGNNEQFF.

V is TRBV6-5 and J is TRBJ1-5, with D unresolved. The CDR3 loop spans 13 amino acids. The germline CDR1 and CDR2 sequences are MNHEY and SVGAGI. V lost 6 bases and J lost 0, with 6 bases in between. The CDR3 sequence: CASRKGSNQPQHF. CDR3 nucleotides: TGTGCCAGCAGGAAGGGTAGCAATCAGCCCCAGCATTTT.

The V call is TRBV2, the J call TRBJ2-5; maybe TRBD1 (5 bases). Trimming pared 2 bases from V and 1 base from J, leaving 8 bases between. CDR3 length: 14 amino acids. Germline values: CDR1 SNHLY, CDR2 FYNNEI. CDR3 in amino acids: CASSEWGSQETQYF. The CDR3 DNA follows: TGTGCCAGCAGTGAATGGGGCTCCCAAGAGACCCAGTACTTC.

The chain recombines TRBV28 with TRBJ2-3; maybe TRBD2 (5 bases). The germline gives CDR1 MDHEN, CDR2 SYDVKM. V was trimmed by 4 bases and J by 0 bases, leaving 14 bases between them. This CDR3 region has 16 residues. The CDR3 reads CASSSRASLSTDTQYF. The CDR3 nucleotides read TGTGCCAGCAGTTCCCGAGCTAGCCTAAGCACAGATACGCAGTATTTT.

CDR3 sequence: CASRPLDRGNSPLHF. CDR3 nucleotide sequence: TGTGCCAGCAGACCTCTGGACAGGGGGAATTCACCCCTCCACTTT. The V gene is TRBV28, the J gene TRBJ1-6, with 10 positions matching TRBD1. Germline V CDR1 and CDR2: MDHEN, SYDVKM. The CDR3 contains 15 residues. Germline trimming cut 6 bases from V and 7 bases from J; bases unmatched to any gene: 6. Filled out from reference TRBV28 and TRBJ1-6, the complete variable domain reads DVKVTQSSRYLVKRTGEKVFLECVQDMDHENMFWYRQDPGLGLRLIYFSYDVKMKEKGDIPEGYSVSREKKERFSLILESASTNQTSMYLCASRPLDRGNSPLHFGNGTRLTVT.

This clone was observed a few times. CDR3 amino acids: CASSQDWQGNNSPLHF. In DNA, the CDR3 is TGCGCCAGCAGCCAAGATTGGCAGGGCAATAATTCACCCCTCCACTTT. The V and J genes are TRBV4-3 and TRBJ1-6; weak D call: TRBD1 (5 bases). This CDR3 contains 16 residues. Germline CDR1 is LGHNA and CDR2 is YSLEER. V lost 0 bases, J lost 5 bases, and 11 bases lay in between.

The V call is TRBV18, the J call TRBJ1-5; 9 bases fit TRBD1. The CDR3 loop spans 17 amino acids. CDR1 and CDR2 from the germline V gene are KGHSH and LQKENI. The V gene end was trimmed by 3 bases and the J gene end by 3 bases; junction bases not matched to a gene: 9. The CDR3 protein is CASSPGTGTWANQPQHF. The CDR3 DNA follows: TGTGCCAGCTCACCCGGGACAGGGACTTGGGCCAATCAGCCCCAGCATTTT.

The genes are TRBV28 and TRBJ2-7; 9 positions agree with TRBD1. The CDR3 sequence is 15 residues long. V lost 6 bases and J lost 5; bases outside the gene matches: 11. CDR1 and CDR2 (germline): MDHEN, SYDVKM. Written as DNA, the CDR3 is TGTGCCAGCAGGGACTCCGGGACAGGGTTAGACGAGCAGTACTTC. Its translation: CASRDSGTGLDEQYF.

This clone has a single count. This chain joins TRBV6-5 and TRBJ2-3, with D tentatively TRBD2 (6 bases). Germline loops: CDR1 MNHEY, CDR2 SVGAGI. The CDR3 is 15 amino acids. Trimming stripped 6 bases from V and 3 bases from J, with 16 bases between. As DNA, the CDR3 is TGTGCCAGCAGCCTTCATTCGGGAGTAACAGATACGCAGTATTTT. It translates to CASSLHSGVTDTQYF.

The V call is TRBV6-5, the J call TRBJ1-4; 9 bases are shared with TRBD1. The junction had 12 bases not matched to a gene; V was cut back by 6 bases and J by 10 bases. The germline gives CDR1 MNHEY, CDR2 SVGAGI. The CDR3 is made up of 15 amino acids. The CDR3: CASRDSTGGAGKLFF. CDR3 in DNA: TGTGCCAGCAGGGACTCTACAGGGGGCGCAGGAAAACTGTTTTTT.

The CDR3 sequence is CASSGRQGQPLRNTEAFF. For the CDR3, the DNA is TGTGCCAGCAGCGGCAGACAGGGACAGCCCCTCCGGAACACTGAAGCTTTCTTT. The chain employs TRBV21-1 and TRBJ1-1; the table names TRBD1, a call not compared with the DNA. TRBV21-1 is tagged as a pseudogene. This CDR3 comprises 18 residues.

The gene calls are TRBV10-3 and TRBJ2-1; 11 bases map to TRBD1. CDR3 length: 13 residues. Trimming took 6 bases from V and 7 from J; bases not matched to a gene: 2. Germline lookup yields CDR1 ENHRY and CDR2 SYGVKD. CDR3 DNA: TGTGCCATCAGGGGGACAGGGGGGAATGAGCAGTTCTTC. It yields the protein CAIRGTGGNEQFF.

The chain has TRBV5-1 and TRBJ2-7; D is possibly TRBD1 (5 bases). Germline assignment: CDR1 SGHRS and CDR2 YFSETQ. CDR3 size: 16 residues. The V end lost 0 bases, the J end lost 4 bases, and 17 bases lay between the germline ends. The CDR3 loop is CASSLEAQAYGYEQYF. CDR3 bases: TGCGCCAGCAGCTTGGAAGCACAGGCATATGGGTACGAGCAGTACTTC. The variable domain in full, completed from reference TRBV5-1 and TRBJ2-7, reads KAGVTQTPRYLIKTRGQQVTLSCSPISGHRSVSWYQQTPGQGLQFLFEYFSETQRNKGNFPGRFSGRQFSNSRSEMNVSTLELGDSALYLCASSLEAQAYGYEQYFGPGTRLTVT.

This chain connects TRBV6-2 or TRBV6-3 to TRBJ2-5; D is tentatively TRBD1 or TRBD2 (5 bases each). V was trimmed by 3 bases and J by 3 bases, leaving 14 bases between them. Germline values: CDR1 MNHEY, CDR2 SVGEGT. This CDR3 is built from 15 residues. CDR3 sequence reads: CASSYPAGREETQYF. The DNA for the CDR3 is TGTGCCAGCAGTTATCCAGCAGGGAGAGAAGAGACCCAGTACTTC.

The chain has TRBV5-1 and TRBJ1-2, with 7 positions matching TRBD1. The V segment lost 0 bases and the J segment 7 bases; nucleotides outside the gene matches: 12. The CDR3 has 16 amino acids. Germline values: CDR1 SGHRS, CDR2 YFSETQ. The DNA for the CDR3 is TGCGCCAGCAGCTTGGTACAGGGGTCAACTACCGGTGGCTACACCTTC. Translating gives CASSLVQGSTTGGYTF.

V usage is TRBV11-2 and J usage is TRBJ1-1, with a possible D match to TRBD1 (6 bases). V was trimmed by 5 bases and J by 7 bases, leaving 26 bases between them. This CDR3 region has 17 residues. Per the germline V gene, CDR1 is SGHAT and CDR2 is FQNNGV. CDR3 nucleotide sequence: TGTGCCAGCAGCCCCCGGACAGTTAGGGTAATAGGGGGTGAAGCTTTCTTT. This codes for CASSPRTVRVIGGEAFF. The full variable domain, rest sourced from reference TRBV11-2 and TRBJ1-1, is EAGVAQSPRYKIIEKRQSVAFWCNPISGHATLYWYQQILGQGPKLLIQFQNNGVVDDSQLPKDRFSAERLKGVDSTLKIQPAKLEDSAVYLCASSPRTVRVIGGEAFFGQGTRLTVV.

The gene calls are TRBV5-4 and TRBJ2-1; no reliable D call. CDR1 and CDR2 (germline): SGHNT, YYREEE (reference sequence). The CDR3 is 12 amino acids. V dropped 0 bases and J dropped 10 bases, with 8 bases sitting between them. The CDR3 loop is CASSLGTREQFF. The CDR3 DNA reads TGTGCCAGCAGCTTGGGAACCCGGGAGCAGTTCTTC.